These 14 T cell receptor beta chains share one sample of origin, sequenced in a study of blood T cell repertoires in COVID-19. Clones were sequenced by immunoSEQ multiplex PCR, and TCRdb holds only the in-frame ones, with some missing. The table shows more than 55,000 clones, with about 91% occurring only once. The sequenced sample consisted of peripheral blood. The source is a man over 45 with active COVID-19.

This clone has a single count. The rearrangement uses TRBV2 and TRBJ1-5; 8 nucleotides align to TRBD1. CDR1 and CDR2 (germline): SNHLY, FYNNEI. J lost 2 bases, V lost 6 bases, and 6 bases had no gene match. The CDR3 extends over 15 amino acids. CDR3 loop: CASSQGAVGNQPQHF. CDR3 bases: TGTGCCAGCAGCCAGGGGGCCGTCGGCAATCAGCCCCAGCATTTT.

The chain employs TRBV7-6 and TRBJ1-3, with 8 bases that match TRBD1. The CDR3 contains 15 residues. Germline V CDR1 and CDR2: SGHVS, FNYEAQ. Trimming at V came to 4 bases and at J to 2 bases, leaving 4 bases not matched to a gene. The CDR3, as DNA: TGTGCCAGCAGCTCGGACAGGGTTCCTGGAAACACCATATATTTT. Encoded protein: CASSSDRVPGNTIYF.

The chain recombines TRBV7-2 with TRBJ2-7; possibly TRBD2 for D (5 bases). This CDR3 region has 16 residues. V was cut by 0 bases and J by 6 bases, with 18 bases left in between. The germline CDR1 and CDR2 sequences are SGHTA and FQGNSA. In nucleotides, the CDR3 is TGTGCCAGCAGCTTAGCACGGACTCATATTCCAGGCGAGCAGTACTTC. Translated: CASSLARTHIPGEQYF.

The chain recombines TRBV28 with TRBJ1-5; D not certain. V was clipped by 2 bases and J by 5 bases, with 16 bases between them. CDR1 MDHEN and CDR2 SYDVKM come from the germline V gene. This CDR3 has 16 residues. CDR3 nucleotide sequence: TGTGCCAGCAGTTTACTCCGGGAGTTTCCTGATCAGCCCCAGCATTTT. This translates into CASSLLREFPDQPQHF.

The chain combines TRBV5-1 with TRBJ2-5, with 8 bases fitting TRBD2. This CDR3 is 14 amino acids long. J gave up 5 bases and V 7 bases, and 10 bases lay outside the gene matches. Germline assignment: CDR1 SGHRS and CDR2 YFSETQ. The CDR3 loop reads CASCPGGGGETQYF. The CDR3 bases are TGCGCCAGCTGCCCCGGGGGGGGCGGGGAGACCCAGTACTTC.

The V and J genes are TRBV6-2 or TRBV6-3 and TRBJ2-5; 7 bases align to TRBD1. The ends lost 2 bases at V and 1 base at J; junction bases unmatched: 4. The CDR3 extends over 15 amino acids. Germline values: CDR1 MNHEY, CDR2 SVGEGT. CDR3 DNA sequence: TGTGCCAGCAGTTACAGATACAGGGGCCAAGAGACCCAGTACTTC. This encodes CASSYRYRGQETQYF.

The rearrangement uses TRBV4-2 and TRBJ2-1; 8 nucleotides match TRBD1. CDR3 size: 16 residues. Germline V gene lookup returns CDR1 LGHNA and CDR2 YNFKEQ. J was trimmed by 2 bases and V by 0 bases; bases with no gene match: 3. This chain's CDR3 is CASSQDPGQAYNEQFF. CDR3 nucleotide sequence: TGTGCCAGCAGCCAAGACCCGGGACAGGCCTACAATGAGCAGTTCTTC.

This chain connects TRBV10-3 to TRBJ2-1; the match to TRBD1 covers 8 bases. V lost 6 bases to trimming and J lost 6 bases; unmatched junction nucleotides: 13. The germline V gene has CDR1 ENHRY and CDR2 SYGVKD. The CDR3 extends over 16 amino acids. The CDR3 DNA is TGTGCCATCAGGGACCTAGACAGGGGTATATCCAATGAGCAGTTCTTC. Translating it yields CAIRDLDRGISNEQFF.

This chain joins TRBV21-1 and TRBJ2-2; TRBD1, the table's D call, was not compared with the DNA. TRBV21-1 is described as a pseudogene. This CDR3 is built from 17 residues. CDR3 in amino acids: CASSTSRGLANTGELFF. The CDR3 DNA sequence: TGTGCCAGCAGTACATCCAGGGGGCTGGCGAACACCGGGGAGCTGTTTTTT.

This chain connects TRBV6-4 to TRBJ2-2; 9 nucleotides agree with TRBD1. The CDR3 loop spans 15 amino acids. Germline trimming cut 3 bases from V and 4 bases from J; bases unmatched to any gene: 3. In germline, CDR1 is MRHNA, CDR2 SNTAGT. The CDR3 reads CASSEQGASTGELFF. CDR3 sequence (DNA): TGTGCCAGCAGTGAACAGGGGGCGAGCACCGGGGAGCTGTTTTTT.

The rearrangement uses TRBV5-4 and TRBJ2-7, with 7 bases fitting TRBD2. In germline, CDR1 is SGHNT, CDR2 YYREEE (reference sequence). This CDR3 is built from 13 residues. V was clipped by 3 bases and J by 6 bases; unmatched bases: 6. This CDR3 reads CASSSTGGSEQYF. The CDR3 DNA follows: TGTGCCAGCAGCTCTACGGGAGGATCCGAGCAGTACTTC.

The J gene is TRBJ2-7, the V gene TRBV24-1, with TRBD1 matching 10 bases. This CDR3 is built from 14 residues. The germline V gene encodes CDR1 KGHDR and CDR2 SFDVKD. Losses at the gene ends were 6 bases for V and 3 bases for J; bases not matched to a gene: 4. The CDR3 sequence: CATSSRDRGYEQYF. In DNA, the CDR3 is TGTGCCACCAGTAGTCGGGACAGGGGCTACGAGCAGTACTTC.

The rearrangement links TRBV5-1 to TRBJ2-7; 7 bases map to TRBD1. The junction had 20 bases not matched to a gene; V was cut back by 4 bases and J by 4 bases. Per germline, CDR1 SGHRS and CDR2 YFSETQ. The length of the CDR3 is 18 residues. The CDR3 sequence is CASSPRYLDRAHTYEQYF. DNA of the CDR3: TGCGCCAGCAGCCCCCGATACCTTGACAGGGCCCATACATACGAGCAGTACTTC.

The genes are TRBV28 and TRBJ2-3; TRBD2 agrees at 8 bases. V trimming: 5 bases; J trimming: 4 bases; junction bases outside the gene matches: 11. This CDR3 spans 16 amino acids. CDR1 is MDHEN, CDR2 SYDVKM, per germline. The CDR3 spells CASSVPGSGVADTQYF. The CDR3 region has the DNA TGTGCCAGCAGTGTCCCGGGTAGCGGGGTAGCAGATACGCAGTATTTT.